The clone carrying this T cell receptor beta chain was detected many times. Its specificity is unknown. The record originates from a study of T cells in Graves' hyperthyroidism and ophthalmopathy. Across the whole study: Peripheral blood was taken when the disease was first diagnosed, before any treatment began.

V shed 5 bases and J 4 bases; nucleotides not matched to a gene: 9. The CDR3 spans 15 residues. In germline, CDR1 is SEHNR, CDR2 FQNEAQ (reference sequence). PBMCs were sourced from approximately 10 ml fresh peripheral blood. The study, taken as a whole, reports: Blood also showed most of the thyroid clonotypes that were expanded above 0.001. The model made its ophthalmopathy prediction, and onset followed a median about 6 months later.

Amplification yielded TCR beta CDR3 regions, with RNA transcripts as the source. TCR CDR3 underwent first-round RT-PCR with the HTBI primer set. TCRdb reprocessed the multiplex PCR reads via MiXCR and lists one record per CDR3 protein. This sample has 620,000 or so distinct CDR3 sequences; roughly 14% occur once, and the top ten carry around 13%. The receptor was isolated from a woman in her forties or fifties with Graves' ophthalmopathy. The chain recombines TRBV7-9 with TRBJ2-7; 9 bases fit TRBD2. Input material: blood. CDR3 in DNA: TGTGCCAGCAGCCAAAAACAGCGGGAGGAGTACGAGCAGTACTTC. It codes for CASSQKQREEYEQYF.